A selection of T cell receptor beta chains follows, all from one sample in a study of shared clonotypes between healthy human individuals. Profiled with immunoSEQ multiplex PCR; TCRdb holds only in-frame clones, not every one. The profile shows about 2.1 million clones, more than 85% of them singletons. Sequencing used naive CD8+ T cells from PBMCs. All receptors derive from a man aged 18 to 35 in good health. Some clones in this sample may be carry-over from other donors' samples. Both conserved end residues are part of each CDR3.

TRBV2	TRBJ2-4	CASSEAIKREDRAKNIQYF
TRBV4-1	TRBJ2-7	CASSLTSGSYEQYF
TRBV6-1	TRBJ2-3	CASSVLAGLPNTDTQYF
TRBV10-2	TRBJ2-7	CASRGLAGQKHYEQYF
TRBV19	TRBJ2-1	CASIPAWGYGRAIDEQFF
TRBV7-9	TRBJ2-1	CASSLGGKPYNEQFF
TRBV2	TRBJ1-5	CASRTQGGGGQPQHF
TRBV11-2	TRBJ1-6	CASSLPGGGDNSPLHF
TRBV11-2	TRBJ2-2	CASSQIKTGELFF
TRBV5-6	TRBJ1-2	CASSLGGPYGYTF
TRBV7-9	TRBJ1-5	CASSFSREDGNQPQHF
TRBV11-2	TRBJ2-5	CASSLGLAGGPLETQYF
TRBV27	TRBJ2-5	CASSPRLALETQYF
TRBV7-8	TRBJ1-5	CASSLAPGWGNQPQHF